This is a list of T cell receptor beta chains from one sample in a study of cytomegalovirus exposure and HLA in healthy donors. Sequenced by immunoSEQ multiplex PCR; TCRdb stores in-frame clones only, minus some. Of roughly 98,000 clones in the sample, about 81% were seen once. Sequencing was carried out using PBMCs. These receptors originate from a man in his forties or fifties in good health and CMV-seronegative. The CDR3 runs from the conserved cysteine through the conserved F or W. The D gene is left open where the match is weak. Size values are once, few and many counts, or a class for expanded clones, and some rows have none.

v_call	d_call	clone_size	j_call	cdr3_nt	cdr3_aa
TRBV7-9	TRBD1	.	TRBJ2-5	TGTGCCAGCAGCCTTTGGACAGGGACCGGGGAGACCCAGTACTTC	CASSLWTGTGETQYF
TRBV29-1	.	.	TRBJ2-7	TGCAGCGGGTGGGGGCCACCCTCGTACGAGCAGTACTTC	CSGWGPPSYEQYF
TRBV19	.	.	TRBJ1-6	TGTGCCAGTAGTATTTCAGGGGACACCTATAATTCACCCCTCCACTTT	CASSISGDTYNSPLHF
TRBV5-1	TRBD1	.	TRBJ2-1	TGCGCCAGCAGCCGGGACAGGGGCTCCTACAATGAGCAGTTCTTC	CASSRDRGSYNEQFF
TRBV6-5	.	few	TRBJ1-1	TGTGCCAGCAGTTACTCGACAGGAACGGGGACTGAAGCTTTCTTT	CASSYSTGTGTEAFF
TRBV7-6	.	.	TRBJ2-1	TGTGCCAGCAGCTTAATTACTAGCAGCAATGAGCAGTTCTTC	CASSLITSSNEQFF
TRBV7-9	TRBD1	once	TRBJ2-7	TGTGCCAGCAGCGAACAGGGGTACGAGCAGTACTTC	CASSEQGYEQYF
TRBV27	.	medium-sized	TRBJ2-1	TGTGCCAGCAGTTCCGGAGGGGGCGGCAGCTCCTACAATGAGCAGTTCTTC	CASSSGGGGSSYNEQFF
TRBV4-3	TRBD2	.	TRBJ2-3	TGCGCCAGCAGCCAACGTAGCGGGGGGCCCACAGATACGCAGTATTTT	CASSQRSGGPTDTQYF
TRBV5-1	TRBD1	few	TRBJ2-3	TGCGCCAGCAGCTTGGGCTTTGGACAGGGGGTGACAGATACGCAGTATTTT	CASSLGFGQGVTDTQYF
TRBV4-1	TRBD2	.	TRBJ2-2	TGCGCCAGCAGCCGACAGACTAGCGGGGGAACGAACACCGGGGAGCTGTTTTTT	CASSRQTSGGTNTGELFF
TRBV6-5	.	.	TRBJ2-2	TGTGCCAGCAGTTACTCGGGCATTGACACCGGGGAGCTGTTCTTT	CASSYSGIDTGELFF
TRBV10-3	.	.	TRBJ1-1	TGTGCCATCAGAAGTTCCAGGGAAAACACTGAAGCTTTCTTT	CAIRSSRENTEAFF
TRBV7-9	.	once	TRBJ1-6	TGTGCCAGCAGCCGTCCAGGGCAGGGTAATTCACCCCTCCACTTT	CASSRPGQGNSPLHF
TRBV18	.	few	TRBJ2-7	TGTGCCAGCTCACCCGGCAGGGTGATGCCCTACGAGCAGTACTTC	CASSPGRVMPYEQYF
TRBV6-1	.	.	TRBJ2-1	TGTGCCAGCAGTGATACTTTGCATGGAGGGGATGAGCAGTTCTTC	CASSDTLHGGDEQFF
TRBV2	.	few	TRBJ2-5	TGTGCCAGCAGTGAAGGAACGGCGGGGCCCTTCCAAGAGACCCAGTACTTC	CASSEGTAGPFQETQYF
TRBV6-6	.	once	TRBJ2-2	TGTGCCAGCAGGGCAGTCTGGACAGACACCGGGGAGCTGTTTTTT	CASRAVWTDTGELFF
TRBV12-5	TRBD1	.	TRBJ1-5	TGTGCTAGTGGTTTGAACAGGGGGCAATTTCAGCCCCAGCATTTT	CASGLNRGQFQPQHF
TRBV10-3	TRBD2	.	TRBJ2-3	TGTGGGAGCGGGGGGGCTAGAGATACGCAGTATTTT	CGSGGARDTQYF
TRBV27	.	.	TRBJ1-2	TGTGCCAGCAGTTCGACACCTAACAGGGTATACTATGGCTACACCTTC	CASSSTPNRVYYGYTF
TRBV2	.	.	TRBJ1-1	TGTGCCAGCCTGGAGCAGAACACTGAAGCTTTCTTT	CASLEQNTEAFF